These T cell receptor beta chains were read from a single sample in a study of T cell repertoires in cytomegalovirus infection. One entry per CDR3 protein results from TCRdb running MiXCR on the reads. The table lists 500,000 or so distinct CDR3 sequences, approximately 17% of them singletons. The sample comprised CD8+ T cells from PBMCs. Receptor source: a human donor in good health (CMV status not recorded). Some clones in this sample may be carry-over from other donors' samples. The CDR3 runs from the conserved cysteine through the conserved F or W.

>TRBJ2-7|16|TRBV7-9
CASSPPGTGDPYEQYF
>TRBJ1-1|15|TRBV4-1
CASSQDLRGNTEAFF
>TRBJ2-7|11|TRBV27
CASSWGHEQYF
>TRBJ2-4|12|TRBV6-1
CAAGLVRDIPYF
>TRBJ1-6|17|TRBV4-1
CASSQDQGPTYNSPLHF
>TRBJ2-1|16|TRBV4-1
CASSHPVTSSYNEQFF
>TRBJ1-2|12|TRBV12-3/TRBV12-4
CASSPRTGGKTF
>TRBJ2-7|13|TRBV6-1
CASRETGDYEQYF
>TRBJ1-1|17|TRBV20-1
CSASGEAGILLNTEAFF
>TRBJ1-6|18|TRBV9
CASSAARDMRGMNSPLHF
>TRBJ2-4|18|TRBV24-1
CATSDLHNRTVAKNIQYF
>TRBJ1-4|12|TRBV19
CASTQGSEKLFF
>TRBJ2-3|16|TRBV5-6
CASSLAGVAGADTQYF
>TRBJ1-2|14|TRBV7-9
CASSHRDRVSGYTF
>TRBJ2-3|15|TRBV12-5
CASALLTSGKDTQYF
>TRBJ2-3|14|TRBV9
CASSVGIAGDTQYF
>TRBJ1-2|15|TRBV9
CASSVSQTTNYGYTF
>TRBJ2-7|14|TRBV5-5
CASSSSGQQDEQYF
>TRBJ1-3|13|TRBV11-2
CASSRDGGNTIYF
>TRBJ2-7|14|TRBV27
CASSLHGSVYEQYF
>TRBJ2-3|15|TRBV12-3/TRBV12-4
CASRTGEGSTDTQYF
>TRBJ1-3|12|TRBV11-2
CASSPPGNAIYF
>TRBJ2-7|17|TRBV9
CASSVGGGPTTGYEQYF
>TRBJ2-1|16|TRBV27
CASSRRSGGNNNEQFF
>TRBJ2-2|16|TRBV24-1
CATSDHPGLAPGELFF
>TRBJ2-5|14|TRBV19
CASRSDRVYETQYF
>TRBJ1-2|16|TRBV7-8
CASSLGVGQENYGYTF
>TRBJ1-1|10|TRBV6-6
CASSSFEAFF
>TRBJ1-2|13|TRBV7-9
CASSLGSTAGYTF
>TRBJ2-2|12|TRBV7-6
CASIEGTGELFF
>TRBJ1-2|15|TRBV5-8
CASSLAVGFGYGYTF